These 10 T cell receptor beta chains share one sample of origin, sequenced in a study of blood T cell repertoires in COVID-19. TCRdb's table, derived via immunoSEQ multiplex PCR, lists solely in-frame clones and lacks some. The sample holds around 300,000 clones; under 90% are singletons and the top ten take 0.94%. The sequencing sample was made of peripheral blood. These receptors were obtained from a woman in her thirties or forties who had recovered from COVID-19.

The V and J genes are TRBV30 and TRBJ2-7; D possibly corresponds to TRBD2 (5 bases). Per germline, CDR1 GTSNPN and CDR2 SVGIG (reference sequence). This CDR3 region has 21 residues. The ends were cut back, 0 bases at V and 2 bases at J, with 32 bases in the middle. DNA of the CDR3: TGTGCCTGGAGTGTACTTAGTTTTTCTTTGGTTCTCGGGCGGGCCGCCTACGAGCAGTACTTC. This gives the protein CAWSVLSFSLVLGRAAYEQYF.

The rearrangement uses TRBV7-3 and TRBJ2-1; 12 positions match TRBD2. Germline V gene data show CDR1 as SGHTA and CDR2 as FQGTGA. The CDR3 sequence is 16 residues long. Trimming removed 6 bases from V and 4 bases from J; junction bases left unmatched: 7. CDR3 loop: CASRVAGTSGYNEQFF. Here the CDR3 DNA reads TGTGCCAGCAGGGTTGCCGGGACTAGCGGGTACAATGAGCAGTTCTTC. Filled out from reference TRBV7-3 and TRBJ2-1, the complete variable domain reads GAGVSQTPSNKVTEKGKYVELRCDPISGHTALYWYRQSLGQGPEFLIYFQGTGAADDSGLPNDRFFAVRPEGSVSTLKIQRTERGDSAVYLCASRVAGTSGYNEQFFGPGTRLTVL.

This chain joins TRBV10-3 and TRBJ2-7, with D perhaps TRBD2 (5 bases). CDR3 size: 13 residues. With 7 bases removed from V and 6 bases from J, the gap between germline ends came to 16 bases. The germline CDR1 and CDR2 sequences are ENHRY and SYGVKD. CDR3 region: CAITPRAEGEQYF. The DNA for the CDR3 is TGTGCCATCACGCCCCGGGCTGAGGGCGAGCAGTACTTC.

This chain joins TRBV9 and TRBJ2-5; 7 bases agree with TRBD1. There are 16 residues in the CDR3. CDR1 is SGDLS, CDR2 YYNGEE, per germline. J was trimmed by 2 bases and V by 0 bases; bases with no gene match: 7. The CDR3 reads CASSVGAGGIQETQYF. The CDR3 nucleotides read TGTGCCAGCAGCGTAGGGGCAGGGGGAATACAAGAGACCCAGTACTTC.

The rearrangement links TRBV3-1 (or the pseudogene TRBV3-2) to TRBJ2-2; 14 nucleotides align to TRBD2. Unmatched junction bases numbered 4, after V lost 4 bases and J lost 3 bases. CDR1 and CDR2 from the germline V gene are LGHDT and YNNKEL (reference sequence). The CDR3 has 17 amino acids. DNA of the CDR3: TGTGCCAGCAGCCTTGGACTAGCGGGAGGAGACACCGGGGAGCTGTTTTTT. It codes for CASSLGLAGGDTGELFF.

The chain uses TRBV9 and TRBJ2-3; 9 bases are a match to TRBD2. Germline V CDR1 and CDR2: SGDLS, YYNGEE. After removal of 0 bases from V and 7 bases from J, the junction contained 9 bases not matched to a gene. This CDR3 contains 16 residues. CDR3 protein: CASSVDGGTSPYTQYF. The CDR3 nucleotides read TGTGCCAGCAGCGTAGACGGGGGGACTAGCCCTTATACGCAGTATTTT.

The chain couples TRBV7-9 to TRBJ2-7; 12 nucleotides align to TRBD1. Germline trimming cut 5 bases from V and 3 bases from J; bases unmatched to any gene: 5. Per the germline V gene, CDR1 is SEHNR and CDR2 is FQNEAQ (reference sequence). This CDR3 has 15 amino acids. CDR3: CASSGDRGRVYEQYF. CDR3 DNA sequence: TGTGCCAGCAGCGGGGACAGGGGGCGCGTCTACGAGCAGTACTTC.

The rearrangement links TRBV30 to TRBJ2-2; D gene ambiguous. The CDR3 has 14 amino acids. The germline V gene has CDR1 GTSNPN and CDR2 SVGIG (reference sequence). Between the trimmed V and J ends, which lost 5 bases and 2 bases, there was a span of 12 bases. The CDR3 DNA is TGTGCCTGGGCCCTGGCCCCAAACACCGGGGAGCTGTTTTTT. Translation gives CAWALAPNTGELFF. The full variable domain, in which reference TRBV30 and TRBJ2-2 provide the parts outside the CDR3, is SQTIHQWPATLVQPVGSPLSLECTVEGTSNPNLYWYRQAAGRGLQLLFYSVGIGQISSEVPQNLSASRPQDRQFILSSKKLLLSDSGFYLCAWALAPNTGELFFGEGSRLTVL.

The V gene is TRBV14, the J gene TRBJ2-1; 8 nucleotides agree with TRBD2. The CDR3 sequence is 14 residues long. CDR1 is SGHDN, CDR2 FVKESK, per germline. V was pared by 4 bases and J by 8 bases, with 7 bases of the junction left unmatched. This chain's CDR3 is CASSLSGTHDEQFF. CDR3 sequence (DNA): TGTGCCAGCAGCCTTAGCGGGACACACGATGAGCAGTTCTTC.

This rearrangement joins TRBV6-1 to TRBJ2-5; 10 nucleotides agree with TRBD1. Germline-derived CDR1 and CDR2 are MNHNS and SASEGT. The CDR3 totals 17 residues. Trimming at V came to 1 base and at J to 5 bases, leaving 10 bases not matched to a gene. As DNA, the CDR3 is TGTGCCAGCAGTGAAGGGGACAGGGGCCGAGGATATGAGACCCAGTACTTC. It codes for CASSEGDRGRGYETQYF.